A selection of T cell receptor beta chains follows, all from one sample in a study of immune cell composition in non-small cell lung cancer. Sequencing used immunoSEQ multiplex PCR; TCRdb keeps in-frame clones, though not all of them. This sample has about 4,600 clones, with 76% found just once. Material for sequencing was lung tumor tissue. The receptors were gathered from a human donor with non-small cell lung cancer. Each CDR3 is given with its conserved first and last residue. A D gene is named only where the DNA matches it firmly. Clone size is not always given. Where it is, it says once, few, many or a class for expanded clones.

clone size	V gene	J gene	D gene	CDR3 protein	CDR3 DNA
.	TRBV6-4	TRBJ2-3	.	CASSDNGGSSTQYF	TGTGCCAGCAGTGATAATGGAGGATCGAGTACGCAGTATTTT
.	TRBV5-1	TRBJ2-6	.	CASSLDRGGSGANVLTF	TGCGCCAGCAGCTTGGACAGGGGGGGCTCTGGGGCCAACGTCCTGACTTTC
.	TRBV9	TRBJ2-3	TRBD2	CASSVSGTSGSNTQYF	TGTGCCAGCAGCGTATCCGGGACTAGCGGGTCTAATACGCAGTATTTT
once	TRBV7-2	TRBJ2-7	TRBD2	CASSLSGNDNYEQYF	TGTGCCAGCAGTTTAAGCGGGAACGACAACTACGAGCAGTACTTC
.	TRBV5-6	TRBJ2-7	TRBD1	CASSWGQGAYEQYF	TGTGCCAGCAGCTGGGGACAGGGGGCCTACGAGCAGTACTTC
few	TRBV19	TRBJ2-7	TRBD1	CATLGTAPYEQYF	TGTGCCACCCTCGGGACAGCTCCCTACGAGCAGTACTTC
once	TRBV7-9	TRBJ2-3	.	CASSPAAGAGNTQYF	TGTGCCAGCAGTCCGGCAGCAGGGGCCGGGAATACGCAGTATTTT
once	TRBV19	TRBJ2-5	.	CASSPDRQFQETQYF	TGTGCCAGTAGTCCCGACAGACAGTTTCAAGAGACCCAGTACTTC
.	TRBV28	TRBJ2-5	TRBD2	CASSLSPGTSVGETQYF	TGTGCCAGCAGTTTAAGCCCCGGGACTAGCGTAGGGGAGACCCAGTACTTC
.	TRBV15	TRBJ2-1	TRBD2	CATSRRTSGSYPNEQFF	TGTGCCACCAGCAGACGGACTAGCGGGAGCTATCCCAATGAGCAGTTCTTC
.	TRBV18	TRBJ2-4	.	CASSPGNIDKNIQYF	TGTGCCAGCTCACCAGGTAACATTGACAAAAACATTCAGTACTTC
.	TRBV29-1	TRBJ2-3	TRBD2	CSVRSGGTSTDTQYF	TGCAGCGTTAGGAGCGGGGGGACTAGCACAGATACGCAGTATTTT
.	TRBV10-3	TRBJ2-1	.	CAISGQGNEQFF	TGTGCCATCAGTGGGCAGGGCAATGAGCAGTTCTTC
.	TRBV7-9	TRBJ2-5	TRBD2	CASSLVLAGKETQYF	TGTGCCAGCAGCTTAGTACTAGCGGGGAAAGAGACCCAGTACTTC
.	TRBV19	TRBJ1-5	TRBD1	CASSIGTGDNQPQHF	TGTGCCAGTAGTATCGGGACAGGTGACAATCAGCCCCAGCATTTT
.	TRBV5-4	TRBJ2-2	.	CASSLAVGGVNTGELFF	TGTGCCAGCAGCTTGGCTGTAGGCGGGGTGAACACCGGGGAGCTGTTTTTT
.	TRBV9	TRBJ2-7	TRBD1	CASSVAGQGAYEQYF	TGTGCCAGCAGCGTAGCGGGACAGGGCGCCTACGAGCAGTACTTC
.	TRBV9	TRBJ2-2	.	CASSGAGELFF	TGTGCCAGCAGCGGGGCGGGGGAGCTGTTTTTT
.	TRBV6-5	TRBJ1-3	TRBD1	CASSRTGRNGNTIYF	TGTGCCAGCAGTAGGACAGGGAGGAATGGAAACACCATATATTTT
.	TRBV7-2	TRBJ2-3	TRBD2	CASSLSGSRDTQYF	TGTGCCAGCAGCTTAAGCGGGAGCAGGGATACGCAGTATTTT
.	TRBV9	TRBJ2-5	TRBD2	CASSVATTSGRAETQYF	TGTGCCAGCAGCGTAGCTACGACGAGCGGGAGGGCGGAGACCCAGTACTTC
.	TRBV10-2	TRBJ2-7	TRBD1	CASNPGQGAFYEQYF	TGCGCCAGCAACCCGGGACAGGGGGCTTTCTACGAGCAGTACTTC
.	TRBV6-1	TRBJ2-7	TRBD1	CASSLDRAYYEQYF	TGTGCCAGCAGTCTGGACAGGGCCTACTACGAGCAGTACTTC
.	TRBV7-6	TRBJ1-1	.	CASSLAAEGIEAFF	TGTGCCAGCAGCTTAGCGGCTGAGGGAATAGAAGCTTTCTTT